This T cell receptor (beta chain) was identified in a study of T cells in narcolepsy (dated by TCRdb to the late 2010s). About the study as a whole: Healthy control donors were enrolled in the study alongside patients who had narcolepsy type 1 or type 2 (NT1, NT2). Autoreactive T cells targeting hypocretin neuron self-antigens (hypocretin, TRIB2) were sought in narcolepsy patients, and TCR Vbeta sequencing was used to track clonotypes in blood and CSF.

Libraries were built with the immunoSEQ multiplex PCR assay. Imported from immuneACCESS, the table was reduced by TCRdb to in-frame sequences with V and J called. These copies leave out some clones; in studies compared against another copy, an unresolved V gene accounts for under half, and the cause of the remainder is not known. Across this sample there are roughly 12,000 clones, with about 94% seen only once. The ten biggest clones cover 0.9% to 1.4% of the sample. What the authors observed across the whole study: Numbers of sequenced blood memory CD4+ clonotypes were comparable, averaging approximately 40,000 in patients and approximately 30,000 in controls. Autoreactive clonotypes were reported to be detected serially in the blood of the same patients and of different patients, but not in the blood of healthy controls. Plots that compared CSF and blood CD4+ T cell clonotypes from the same patient highlighted HCRT-specific and TRIB2-specific autoreactive clonotypes. Certain blood memory CD4+ repertoires from patients and controls had no sequences that matched autoreactive T cell clones.

Worth noting for this clone: There is no known antigen for this receptor. No quality values exist for individual bases; no much larger clone is one base distant.

V sheds 5 bases and J sheds 4 bases, leaving 17 bases between their ends. The cysteine opens and the phenylalanine closes a CDR3 of 15 amino acids. The read is trimmed to its CDR3 DNA, 45 bases read in frame from base 1. The germline V gene sets CDR1 to MNHEY and CDR2 to SVGAGI. For TCR Vbeta sequencing, memory CD4+ T cells were sorted ex vivo from the peripheral blood of both healthy controls and narcolepsy patients. The chain uses TRBV6-5 and TRBJ1-1, with a tentative D gene TRBD1 over 5 matching bases. The source material was CD45RA- memory CD4+ T cells from PBMCs. The intended sense of this specimen's cell subset or site label: memory T cells sorted ex vivo from peripheral blood. The TCR originated in a human donor with narcolepsy. The CDR3 has the sequence CASSITFPRGTEAFF. The nucleotide sequence reads as follows: TGTGCCAGCAGTATAACTTTCCCGAGGGGCACTGAAGCTTTCTTT.